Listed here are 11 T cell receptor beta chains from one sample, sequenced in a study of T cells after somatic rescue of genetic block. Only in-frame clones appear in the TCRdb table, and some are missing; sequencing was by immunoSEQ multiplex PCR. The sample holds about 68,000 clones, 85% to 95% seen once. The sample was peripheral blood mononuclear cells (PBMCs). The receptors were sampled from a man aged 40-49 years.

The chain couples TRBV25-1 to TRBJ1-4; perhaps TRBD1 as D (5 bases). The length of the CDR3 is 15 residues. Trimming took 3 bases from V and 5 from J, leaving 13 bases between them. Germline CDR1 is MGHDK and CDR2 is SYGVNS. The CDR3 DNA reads TGTGCCAGCAGTGACCTAGGGACCGAGAATGAAAAACTGTTTTTT. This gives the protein CASSDLGTENEKLFF.

The DNA for the CDR3 is TGCGCCAGCAGCGGAACCGGGACAGGGGCCGAGCAGTACTTC. This gives the protein CASSGTGTGAEQYF. The chain uses TRBV5-1 and TRBJ2-7; TRBD1 aligns across 10 bases. Germline CDR1 reads SGHRS; CDR2 reads YFSETQ. This CDR3 is built from 14 residues. Unmatched junction bases numbered 7, after V lost 4 bases and J lost 6 bases.

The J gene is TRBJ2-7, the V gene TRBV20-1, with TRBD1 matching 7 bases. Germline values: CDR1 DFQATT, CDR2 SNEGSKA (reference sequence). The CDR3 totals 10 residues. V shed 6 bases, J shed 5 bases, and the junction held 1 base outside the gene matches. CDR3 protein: CSARGHEQYF. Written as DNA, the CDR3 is TGCAGTGCGAGGGGGCACGAGCAGTACTTC.

CDR3 amino acids: CASGTGNTEAFF. CDR3 nucleotides: TGTGCCAGTGGGACAGGGAACACTGAAGCTTTCTTT. This chain connects TRBV6-5 to TRBJ1-1; 8 nucleotides line up with TRBD1. V trimming: 9 bases; J trimming: 1 base; junction bases outside the gene matches: 1. The CDR3 length is 12 residues. The germline CDR1 and CDR2 sequences are MNHEY and SVGAGI.

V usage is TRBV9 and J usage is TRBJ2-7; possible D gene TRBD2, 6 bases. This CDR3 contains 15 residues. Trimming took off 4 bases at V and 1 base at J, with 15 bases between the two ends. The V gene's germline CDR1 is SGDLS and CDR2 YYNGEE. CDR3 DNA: TGTGCCAGCAGCTTGGGACTGTTGGAGTCCTACGAGCAGTACTTC. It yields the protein CASSLGLLESYEQYF.

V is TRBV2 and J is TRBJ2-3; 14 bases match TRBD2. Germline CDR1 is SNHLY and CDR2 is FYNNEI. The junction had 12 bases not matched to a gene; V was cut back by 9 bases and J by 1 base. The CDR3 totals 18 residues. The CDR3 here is CARRPSGTSGRGTDTQYF. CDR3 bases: TGTGCCAGACGACCCTCCGGGACTAGCGGGAGAGGCACAGATACGCAGTATTTT.

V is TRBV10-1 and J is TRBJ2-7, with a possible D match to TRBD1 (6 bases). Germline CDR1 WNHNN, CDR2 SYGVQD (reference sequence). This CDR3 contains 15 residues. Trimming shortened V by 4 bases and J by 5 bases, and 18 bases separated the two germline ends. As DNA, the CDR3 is TGCGCCAGCAGTGGAAACAGGGCCGGGGTCGACGAGCAGTACTTC. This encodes CASSGNRAGVDEQYF.

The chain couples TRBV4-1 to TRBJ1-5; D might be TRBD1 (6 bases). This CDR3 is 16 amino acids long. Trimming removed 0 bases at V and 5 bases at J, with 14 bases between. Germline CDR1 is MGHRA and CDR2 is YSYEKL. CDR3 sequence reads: CASSQDLVRGDQPQHF. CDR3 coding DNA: TGCGCCAGCAGCCAAGATTTAGTCAGGGGAGATCAGCCCCAGCATTTT.

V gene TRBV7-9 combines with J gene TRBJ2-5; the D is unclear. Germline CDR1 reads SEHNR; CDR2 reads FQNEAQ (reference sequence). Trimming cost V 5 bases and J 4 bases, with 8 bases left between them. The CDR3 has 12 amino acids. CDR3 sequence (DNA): TGTGCCAGCAGCCAAACGATAGAGACCCAGTACTTC. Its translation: CASSQTIETQYF.

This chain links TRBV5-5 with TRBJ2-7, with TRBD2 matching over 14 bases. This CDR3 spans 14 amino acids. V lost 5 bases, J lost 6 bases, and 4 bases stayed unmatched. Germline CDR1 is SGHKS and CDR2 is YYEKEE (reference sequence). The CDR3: CASRGLAGEGEQYF. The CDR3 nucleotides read TGTGCCAGCAGGGGACTAGCGGGAGAAGGCGAGCAGTACTTC.

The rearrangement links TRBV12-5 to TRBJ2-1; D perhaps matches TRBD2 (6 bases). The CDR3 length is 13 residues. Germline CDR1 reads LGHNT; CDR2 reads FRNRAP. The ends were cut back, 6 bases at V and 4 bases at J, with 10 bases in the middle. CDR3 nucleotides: TGTGCTAGTGGGGCGGGGCAGTACAATGAGCAGTTCTTC. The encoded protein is CASGAGQYNEQFF.